Each of the 8 T cell receptor beta chains below was sequenced from the same sample in a study of glioma-infiltrating T cells. The iRepertoire nested amplicon-rescue multiplex PCR amplified TCR alpha and beta CDR3s from RNA. TCRdb fed the multiplex PCR reads into MiXCR, producing one record per CDR3 protein. The repertoire includes around 140,000 distinct CDR3 sequences, 39% of them detected once, and roughly 20% sits in the top ten. Sample: glioma tissue, nonneoplastic brain tissue, or PBMCs (not recorded which). Receptors originate from a human donor with low-grade glioma or glioblastoma, undergoing nonglioma brain surgery, or in good health (not recorded which).

The J gene is TRBJ1-4, the V gene TRBV10-3; no firm D call. The CDR3 runs to 14 residues. Trimming shortened V by 3 bases and J by 1 base, and 6 bases separated the two germline ends. Per the germline V gene, CDR1 is ENHRY and CDR2 is SYGVKD. The chain's CDR3 is CAISEEGTNEKLFF. DNA of the CDR3: TGTGCCATCAGTGAAGAGGGAACTAATGAAAAACTGTTTTTT.

The chain carries TRBV11-1 and TRBJ1-1; TRBD1 might be the D (6 bases). Germline V lookup: CDR1 SGHAT, CDR2 FQDESV (reference sequence). The CDR3 loop spans 18 amino acids. Trimming shortened V by 8 bases and J by 0 bases, and 25 bases separated the two germline ends. CDR3 region: CASGPLNLGARMNTEAFF. The DNA for the CDR3 is TGTGCCAGCGGACCCTTAAATTTGGGGGCTCGGATGAACACTGAAGCTTTCTTT.

A few counts support this clonotype. The V call is TRBV28, the J call TRBJ1-1, with a possible D match to TRBD1 (5 bases). CDR1 is MDHEN, CDR2 SYDVKM, per germline. The CDR3 runs to 14 residues. Between the trimmed V and J ends, which lost 7 bases and 1 base, there was a span of 13 bases. The CDR3 reads CASTHPGGNTEAFF. The DNA for the CDR3 is TGTGCCAGCACCCACCCGGGGGGGAACACTGAAGCTTTCTTT.

This clonotype has a handful of counts. J is TRBJ1-1 and V is TRBV4-2, with D possibly being TRBD1 (6 bases). The length of the CDR3 is 13 residues. The V end lost 3 bases, the J end lost 3 bases, and 8 bases lay between the germline ends. The germline CDR1 and CDR2 sequences are LGHNA and YNFKEQ. The CDR3: CASSQGADTEAFF. CDR3 nucleotide sequence: TGTGCCAGCAGCCAGGGGGCTGACACTGAAGCTTTCTTT.

This clonotype has only a few counts. The junction departs from the called germline gene at one end, perhaps through a read error. The chain joins TRBV20-1 to TRBJ2-5; D might be TRBD2 (7 bases). Looked up from germline, CDR1 is DFQATT and CDR2 is SNEGSKA (reference sequence). The length of the CDR3 is 11 residues. As DNA, the CDR3 is TGCGGAACTGGGGGGGCAAGAACTTCGAACTTC. Protein product: CGTGGARTSNF.

This chain joins TRBV24-1 and TRBJ1-1; D might be TRBD1 (6 bases). Germline V CDR1 and CDR2: KGHDR, SFDVKD. This CDR3 spans 14 amino acids. V lost 4 bases to trimming and J lost 0 bases, with 8 bases between them. CDR3 residues: CATSDGGLNTEAFF. The CDR3 DNA reads TGTGCCACCAGTGACGGGGGGCTGAACACTGAAGCTTTCTTT.

The chain employs TRBV4-3 and TRBJ2-1; D is unclear. The V gene lost 1 base and the J gene lost 7 bases, with 8 bases spanning the gap. CDR3 length equals 13 residues. Germline CDR1 LGHNA, CDR2 YSLEER. The CDR3 here is CASSQVFRNEQFF. CDR3 in DNA: TGCGCCAGCAGCCAAGTTTTCCGTAATGAGCAGTTCTTC.

The V call is TRBV24-1, the J call TRBJ1-1; D gene unclear. The length of the CDR3 is 13 residues. V lost 0 bases and J lost 0, with 1 base in between. Per the germline V gene, CDR1 is KGHDR and CDR2 is SFDVKD. CDR3 coding DNA: TGTGCCACCAGTGATTTGCTGAACACTGAAGCTTTCTTT. This gives the protein CATSDLLNTEAFF.